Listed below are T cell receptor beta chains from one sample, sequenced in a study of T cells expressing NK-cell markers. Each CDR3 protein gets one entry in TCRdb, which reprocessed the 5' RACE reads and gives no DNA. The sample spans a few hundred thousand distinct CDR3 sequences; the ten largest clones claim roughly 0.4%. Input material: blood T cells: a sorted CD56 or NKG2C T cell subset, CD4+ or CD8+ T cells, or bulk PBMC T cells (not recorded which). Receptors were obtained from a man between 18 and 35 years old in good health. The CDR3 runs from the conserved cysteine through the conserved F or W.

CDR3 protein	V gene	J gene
CASSLRTYNEQFF	TRBV6-6	TRBJ2-1
CASSQGVGAGSQETQYF	TRBV4-1	TRBJ2-5
CSARIQGLRYNEQFF	TRBV20-1	TRBJ2-1
CASSPDTDTQYF	TRBV5-1	TRBJ2-3
CSARSGTSGEYEQFF	TRBV20-1	TRBJ2-1
CASSLGVGSTDTQYF	TRBV27	TRBJ2-3
CASSLVWLEDTQYF	TRBV7-7	TRBJ2-3
CASSFATTLTGELFF	TRBV7-2	TRBJ2-2
CASRAGDNSPLHF	TRBV12-3/TRBV12-4	TRBJ1-6
CASSVLLGGELFF	TRBV9	TRBJ2-2
CSARDSLGTDTQYF	TRBV20-1	TRBJ2-3
CASSQAPSRGLNTEAFF	TRBV14	TRBJ1-1
CSARSGANVLTF	TRBV29-1	TRBJ2-6
CASSSPRGGRSAFF	TRBV12-3/TRBV12-4	TRBJ1-1
CAGSGGGSKPQYF	TRBV7-2	TRBJ2-7
CSVEASMGAQYF	TRBV29-1	TRBJ2-5
CASSLAGTGHEQYF	TRBV5-1	TRBJ2-7
CASSLVNPGLGTDTQYF	TRBV5-1	TRBJ2-3
CASRPPGTGGNQPQHF	TRBV6-1	TRBJ1-5
CASSSREGTNIQYF	TRBV5-1	TRBJ2-4
CAISRDLGGDTQYF	TRBV10-3	TRBJ2-3
CASSSPITDTQYF	TRBV6-2/TRBV6-3	TRBJ2-3
CASTLTARPFNEQFF	TRBV12-3/TRBV12-4	TRBJ2-1
CASSNREQETQYF	TRBV18	TRBJ2-5
CASSTRTGGGSGNQPQHF	TRBV12-3/TRBV12-4	TRBJ1-5
CASSGQDYEQYF	TRBV6-6	TRBJ2-7
CASSFSGQGTQYF	TRBV12-3/TRBV12-4	TRBJ2-5
CSAPGTGGGGYQYEQYF	TRBV20-1	TRBJ2-7
CSAERDSYQPQHF	TRBV20-1	TRBJ1-5
CASRREREANNEQFF	TRBV12-2	TRBJ2-1
CASSFQALGFWETQYF	TRBV12-3/TRBV12-4	TRBJ2-5
CASNPLPGQGGRSIQYF	TRBV28	TRBJ2-4
CASSQELGSGLPYEQYF	TRBV4-3	TRBJ2-7
CASSSIKQGSNEQFF	TRBV5-1	TRBJ2-1
CSVGSRTGAYGYTF	TRBV29-1	TRBJ1-2
CASSPTLRGLFF	TRBV12-3/TRBV12-4	TRBJ1-4
CAISGTGSSGANVLTF	TRBV10-3	TRBJ2-6
CASSRSSPGQGIRTNEKLFF	TRBV5-1	TRBJ1-4
CASSRPRLLGQGEGNEQFF	TRBV12-3/TRBV12-4	TRBJ2-1
CASSFPPGTGVEKLFF	TRBV5-4	TRBJ1-4
CASSGQDRQETQYF	TRBV9	TRBJ2-5
CSARVPALAEAFF	TRBV20-1	TRBJ1-1
CSVGLAGASTDTQYF	TRBV29-1	TRBJ2-3
CASRGGGVGNTIYF	TRBV4-2	TRBJ1-3
CASSPGLSTEAFF	TRBV18	TRBJ1-1
CASSLLDGITDTQYF	TRBV28	TRBJ2-3
CASSYWGLAGRVYEQYF	TRBV6-2/TRBV6-3	TRBJ2-7
CASSPRGGTAPYEQYF	TRBV7-2	TRBJ2-7
CAGSSRFAEQFF	TRBV12-3/TRBV12-4	TRBJ2-1
CASSSTRFLFSDYNEQFF	TRBV28	TRBJ2-1